The clone carrying this TCR beta chain was seen more than once but under ten times. Antigen: not known. Expressed TCRB transcripts were sequenced because the entire RNA isolate underwent reverse transcription. Libraries were prepared by immunoSEQ multiplex PCR; TCRdb keeps only in-frame clonotypes and omits some of them. The sample contains 240,000 or so clones, about 71% of which appear only once. The data derive from a study of beta chain features in type 1 diabetes. Study information: Sorted cells examined across all samples numbered 85 million to 130 million. Study results and limitations: Shorter templates might be favored by PCR, and equally so in patients and in controls.

This CDR3 has 11 residues. CDR1 is GTSNPN, CDR2 SVGIG, per germline (reference sequence). Trimming stripped 1 base from V and 7 bases from J, with 6 bases between. Staining for CD45RO/CCR7/CD25/CD127/CD95/CD27 allowed sorting of CD4+ naive, central memory, regulatory and stem cell-like memory cells. Sample: naive CD4+ T cells from blood. The J gene is TRBJ2-3, the V gene TRBV30; D remains ambiguous. This sequence was found in a man younger than 45 in good health. In nucleotides, the CDR3 is TGTGCCTGGAGTGGCATGCATACGCAGTATTTT. It translates to CAWSGMHTQYF.